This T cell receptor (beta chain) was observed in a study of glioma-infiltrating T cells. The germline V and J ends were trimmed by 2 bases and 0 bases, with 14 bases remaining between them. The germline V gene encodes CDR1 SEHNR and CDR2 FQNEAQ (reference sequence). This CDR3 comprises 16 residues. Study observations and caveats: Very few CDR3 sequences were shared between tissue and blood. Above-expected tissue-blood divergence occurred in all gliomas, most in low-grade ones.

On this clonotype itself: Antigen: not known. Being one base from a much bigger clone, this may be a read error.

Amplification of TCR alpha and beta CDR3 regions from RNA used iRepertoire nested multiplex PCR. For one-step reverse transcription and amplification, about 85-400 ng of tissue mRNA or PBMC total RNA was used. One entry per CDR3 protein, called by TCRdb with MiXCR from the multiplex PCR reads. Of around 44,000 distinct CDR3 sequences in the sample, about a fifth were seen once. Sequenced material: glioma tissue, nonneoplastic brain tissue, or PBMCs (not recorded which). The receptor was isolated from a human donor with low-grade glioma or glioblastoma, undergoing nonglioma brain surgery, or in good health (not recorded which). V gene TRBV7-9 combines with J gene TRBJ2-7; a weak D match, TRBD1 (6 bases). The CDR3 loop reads CASSLTVQGSSYEQYF. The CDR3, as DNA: TGTGCCAGCAGCTTAACTGTCCAGGGGAGCTCCTACGAGCAGTACTTC.